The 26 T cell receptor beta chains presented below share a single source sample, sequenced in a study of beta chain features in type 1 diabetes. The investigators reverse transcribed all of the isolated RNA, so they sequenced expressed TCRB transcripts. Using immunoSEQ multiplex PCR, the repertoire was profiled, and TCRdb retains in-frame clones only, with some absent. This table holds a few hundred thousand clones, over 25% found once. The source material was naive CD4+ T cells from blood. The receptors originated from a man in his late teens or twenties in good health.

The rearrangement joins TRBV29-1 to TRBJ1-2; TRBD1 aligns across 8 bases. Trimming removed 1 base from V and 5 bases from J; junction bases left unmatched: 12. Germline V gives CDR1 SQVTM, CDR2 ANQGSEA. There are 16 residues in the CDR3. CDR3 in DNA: TGCAGCGTTGAAGGGGGACAGGCTGGGCGGCGATATGGCTACACCTTC. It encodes CSVEGGQAGRRYGYTF.

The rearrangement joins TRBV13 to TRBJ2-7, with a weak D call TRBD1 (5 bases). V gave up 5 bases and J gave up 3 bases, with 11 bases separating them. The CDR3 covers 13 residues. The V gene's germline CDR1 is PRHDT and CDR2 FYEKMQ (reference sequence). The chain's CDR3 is CASSAPQGYEQYF. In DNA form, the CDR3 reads TGTGCCAGCAGCGCCCCCCAGGGCTACGAGCAGTACTTC.

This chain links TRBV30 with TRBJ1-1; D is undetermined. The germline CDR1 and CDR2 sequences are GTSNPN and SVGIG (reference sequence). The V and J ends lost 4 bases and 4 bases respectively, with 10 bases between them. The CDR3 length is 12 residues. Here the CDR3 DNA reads TGTGCCTGGACCTACGGAGTCACTGAAGCTTTCTTT. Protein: CAWTYGVTEAFF.

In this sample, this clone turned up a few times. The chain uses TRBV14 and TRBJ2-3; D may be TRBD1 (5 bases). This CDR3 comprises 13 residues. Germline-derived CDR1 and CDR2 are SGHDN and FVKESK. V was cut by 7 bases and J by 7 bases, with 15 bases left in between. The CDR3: CASTRQGGHTQYF. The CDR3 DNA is TGTGCCAGCACCCGCCAGGGTGGGCATACGCAGTATTTT.

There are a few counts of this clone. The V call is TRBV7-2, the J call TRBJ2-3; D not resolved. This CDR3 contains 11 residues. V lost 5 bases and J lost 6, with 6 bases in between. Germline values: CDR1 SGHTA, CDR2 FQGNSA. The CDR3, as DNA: TGTGCCAGCAGCGCCAGGGATACGCAGTATTTT. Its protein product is CASSARDTQYF.

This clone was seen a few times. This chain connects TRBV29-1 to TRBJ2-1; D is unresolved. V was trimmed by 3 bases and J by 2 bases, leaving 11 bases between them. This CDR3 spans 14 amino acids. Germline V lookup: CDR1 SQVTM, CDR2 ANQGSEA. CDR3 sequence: CSVDRVTTYNEQFF. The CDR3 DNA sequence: TGCAGCGTTGATCGTGTCACAACCTACAATGAGCAGTTCTTC.

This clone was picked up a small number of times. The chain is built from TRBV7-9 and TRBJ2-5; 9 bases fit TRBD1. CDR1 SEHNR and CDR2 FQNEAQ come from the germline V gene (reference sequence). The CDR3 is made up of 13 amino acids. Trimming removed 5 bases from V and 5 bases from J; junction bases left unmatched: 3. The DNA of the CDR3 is TGTGCCAGCAGCGGGACAGGGTTGGAGACCCAGTACTTC. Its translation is CASSGTGLETQYF.

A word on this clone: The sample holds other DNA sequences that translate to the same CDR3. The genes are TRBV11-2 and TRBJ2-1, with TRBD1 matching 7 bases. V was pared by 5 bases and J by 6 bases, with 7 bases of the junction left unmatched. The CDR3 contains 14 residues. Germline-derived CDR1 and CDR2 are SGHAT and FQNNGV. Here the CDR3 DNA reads TGTGCCAGCAGCCTCGACAGGGTAGGCAATGAGCAGTTCTTC. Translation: CASSLDRVGNEQFF.

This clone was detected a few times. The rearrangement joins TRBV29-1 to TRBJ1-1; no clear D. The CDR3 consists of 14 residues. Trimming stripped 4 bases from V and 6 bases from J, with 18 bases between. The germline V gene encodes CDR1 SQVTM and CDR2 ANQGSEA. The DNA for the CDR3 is TGCAGCGTTGCTCCTCTTCGGGCCCAGGCTGAAGCTTTCTTT. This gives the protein CSVAPLRAQAEAFF.

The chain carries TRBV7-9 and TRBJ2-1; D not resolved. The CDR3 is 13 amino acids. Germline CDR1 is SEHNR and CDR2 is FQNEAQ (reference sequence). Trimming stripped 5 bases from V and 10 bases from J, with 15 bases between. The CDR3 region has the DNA TGTGCCAGCAGCCAAATCCCGGAGATCGAGCAGTTCTTC. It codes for CASSQIPEIEQFF. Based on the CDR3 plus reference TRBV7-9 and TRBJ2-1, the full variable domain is DTGVSQNPRHKITKRGQNVTFRCDPISEHNRLYWYRQTLGQGPEFLTYFQNEAQLEKSRLLSDRFSAERPKGSFSTLEIQRTEQGDSAMYLCASSQIPEIEQFFGPGTRLTVL.

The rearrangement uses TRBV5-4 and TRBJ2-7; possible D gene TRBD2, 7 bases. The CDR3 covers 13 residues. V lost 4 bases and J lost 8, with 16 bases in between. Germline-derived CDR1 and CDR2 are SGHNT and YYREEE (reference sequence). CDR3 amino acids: CASSRGADSQQYF. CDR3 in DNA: TGTGCCAGCAGCCGGGGGGCCGATTCGCAGCAGTACTTC.

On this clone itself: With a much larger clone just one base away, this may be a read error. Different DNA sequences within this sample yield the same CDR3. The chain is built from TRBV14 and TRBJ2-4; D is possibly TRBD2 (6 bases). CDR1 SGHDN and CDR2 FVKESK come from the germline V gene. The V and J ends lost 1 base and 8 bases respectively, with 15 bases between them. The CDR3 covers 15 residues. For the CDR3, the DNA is TGTGCCAGCAGCCAAGGGCCGGGACTCGGGCACATTCAGTACTTC. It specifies CASSQGPGLGHIQYF. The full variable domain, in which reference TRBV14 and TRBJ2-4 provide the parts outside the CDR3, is EAGVTQFPSHSVIEKGQTVTLRCDPISGHDNLYWYRRVMGKEIKFLLHFVKESKQDESGMPNNRFLAERTGGTYSTLKVQPAELEDSGVYFCASSQGPGLGHIQYFGAGTRLSVL.

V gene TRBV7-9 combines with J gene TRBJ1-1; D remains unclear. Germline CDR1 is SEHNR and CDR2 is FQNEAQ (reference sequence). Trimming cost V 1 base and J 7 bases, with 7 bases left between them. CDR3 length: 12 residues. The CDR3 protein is CASSLDQSEAFF. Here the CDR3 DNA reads TGTGCCAGCAGCTTAGATCAGAGTGAAGCTTTCTTT.

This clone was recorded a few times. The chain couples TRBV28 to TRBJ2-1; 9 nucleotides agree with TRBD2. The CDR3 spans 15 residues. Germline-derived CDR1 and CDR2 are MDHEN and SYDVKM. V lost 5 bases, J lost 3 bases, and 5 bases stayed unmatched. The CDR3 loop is CASSLAGHLYNEQFF. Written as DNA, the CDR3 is TGTGCCAGCAGTCTAGCGGGACACCTCTACAATGAGCAGTTCTTC. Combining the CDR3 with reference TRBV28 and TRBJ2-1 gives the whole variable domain DVKVTQSSRYLVKRTGEKVFLECVQDMDHENMFWYRQDPGLGLRLIYFSYDVKMKEKGDIPEGYSVSREKKERFSLILESASTNQTSMYLCASSLAGHLYNEQFFGPGTRLTVL.

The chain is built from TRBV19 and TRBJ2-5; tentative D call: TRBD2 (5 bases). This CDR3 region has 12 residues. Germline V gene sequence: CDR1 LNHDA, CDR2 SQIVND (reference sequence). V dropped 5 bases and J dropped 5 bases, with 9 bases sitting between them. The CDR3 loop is CASSPGSETQYF. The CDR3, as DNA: TGTGCCAGTAGTCCGGGGTCGGAGACCCAGTACTTC.

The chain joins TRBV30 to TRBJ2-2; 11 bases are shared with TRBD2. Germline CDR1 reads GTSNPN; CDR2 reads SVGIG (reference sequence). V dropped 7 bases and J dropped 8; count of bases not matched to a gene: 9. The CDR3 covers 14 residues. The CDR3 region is CASPRLAGTGELFF. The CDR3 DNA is TGTGCCTCCCCCCGACTAGCGGGAACGGGGGAGCTGTTTTTT.

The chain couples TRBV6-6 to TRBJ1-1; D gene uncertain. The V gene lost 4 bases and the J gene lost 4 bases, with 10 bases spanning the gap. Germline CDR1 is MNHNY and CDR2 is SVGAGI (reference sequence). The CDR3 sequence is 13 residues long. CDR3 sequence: CASSFGVSTEAFF. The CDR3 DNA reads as TGTGCCAGCAGTTTCGGAGTGAGCACTGAAGCTTTCTTT.

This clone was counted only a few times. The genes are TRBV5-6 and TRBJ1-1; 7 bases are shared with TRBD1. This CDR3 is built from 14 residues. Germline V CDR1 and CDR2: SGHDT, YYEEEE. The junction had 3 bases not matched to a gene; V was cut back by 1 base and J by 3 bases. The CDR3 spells CASSLNRGDTEAFF. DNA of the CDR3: TGTGCCAGCAGCTTGAACAGGGGCGACACTGAAGCTTTCTTT. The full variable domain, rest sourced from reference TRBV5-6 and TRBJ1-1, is DAGVTQSPTHLIKTRGQQVTLRCSPKSGHDTVSWYQQALGQGPQFIFQYYEEEERQRGNFPDRFSGHQFPNYSSELNVNALLLGDSALYLCASSLNRGDTEAFFGQGTRLTVV.

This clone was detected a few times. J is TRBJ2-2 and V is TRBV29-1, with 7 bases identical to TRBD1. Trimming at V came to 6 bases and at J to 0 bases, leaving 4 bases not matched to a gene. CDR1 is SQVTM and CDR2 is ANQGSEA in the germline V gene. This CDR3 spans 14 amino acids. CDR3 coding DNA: TGCAGCGTCCAGACAGGGCCGAACACCGGGGAGCTGTTTTTT. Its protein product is CSVQTGPNTGELFF.

CDR3 sequence: CASSTQGGGAYEQYF. For the CDR3, the DNA is TGTGCCAGCAGCACCCAAGGTGGCGGTGCCTACGAGCAGTACTTC. The chain couples TRBV7-2 to TRBJ2-7, with D hard to call. Germline CDR1 is SGHTA and CDR2 is FQGNSA. CDR3 length: 15 amino acids. Trimming removed 5 bases at V and 2 bases at J, with 16 bases between.

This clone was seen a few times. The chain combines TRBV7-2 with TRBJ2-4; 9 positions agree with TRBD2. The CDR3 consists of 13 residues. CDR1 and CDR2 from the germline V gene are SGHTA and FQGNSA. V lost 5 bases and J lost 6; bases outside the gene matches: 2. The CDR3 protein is CASSLTSGNIQYF. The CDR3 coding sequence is TGTGCCAGCAGCCTGACTAGCGGAAACATTCAGTACTTC.

The CDR3 bases are TGTGCCAGCAGTGCCAGTCACACCGGGGAGCTGTTTTTT. It translates to CASSASHTGELFF. The chain has TRBV2 and TRBJ2-2; D call uncertain. CDR1 is SNHLY, CDR2 FYNNEI, per germline. CDR3 length: 13 residues. V lost 4 bases and J 3 bases, leaving 6 bases between the germline ends.

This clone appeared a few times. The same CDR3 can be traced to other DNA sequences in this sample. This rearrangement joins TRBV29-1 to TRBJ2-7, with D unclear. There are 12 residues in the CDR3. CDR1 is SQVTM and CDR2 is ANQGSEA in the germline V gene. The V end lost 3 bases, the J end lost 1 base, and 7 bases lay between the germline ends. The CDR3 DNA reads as TGCAGCGTTGAGGGCCAATCCTACGAGCAGTACTTC. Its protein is CSVEGQSYEQYF.

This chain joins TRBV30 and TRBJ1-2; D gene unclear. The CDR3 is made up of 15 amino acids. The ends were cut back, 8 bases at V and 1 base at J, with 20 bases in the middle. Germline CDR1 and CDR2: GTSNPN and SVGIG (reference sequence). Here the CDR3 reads CAGMVSRPVNYGYTF. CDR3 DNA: TGTGCCGGGATGGTTTCGCGGCCCGTTAACTATGGCTACACCTTC.

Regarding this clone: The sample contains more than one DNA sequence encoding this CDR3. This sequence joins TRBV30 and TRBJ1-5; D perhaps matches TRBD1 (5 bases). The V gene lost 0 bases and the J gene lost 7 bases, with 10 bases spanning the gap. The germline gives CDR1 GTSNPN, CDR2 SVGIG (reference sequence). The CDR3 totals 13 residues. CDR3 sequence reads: CAWSVRGGQPQHF. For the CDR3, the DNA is TGTGCCTGGAGTGTGCGGGGCGGCCAGCCCCAGCATTTT.

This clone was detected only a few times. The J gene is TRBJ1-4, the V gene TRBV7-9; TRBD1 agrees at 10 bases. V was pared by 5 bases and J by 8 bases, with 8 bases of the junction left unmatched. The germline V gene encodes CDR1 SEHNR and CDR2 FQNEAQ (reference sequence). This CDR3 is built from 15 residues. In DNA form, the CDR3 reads TGTGCCAGCAGCCAATCACGGGACAGGGGCGAAAAACTGTTTTTT. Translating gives CASSQSRDRGEKLFF.